One and the same sample provided the 18 T cell receptor beta chains below, sequenced in a study of blood T cell repertoires in COVID-19 (dated by TCRdb to about 2020). Libraries were prepared through the immunoSEQ multiplex PCR assay. Drawn from immuneACCESS, this table holds only the in-frame rearrangements with V and J called that TCRdb kept. Clones are partly lost; checked studies trace under half to an unresolved V gene and leave the rest unexplained. The table for this sample lists some 390,000 clones; approximately 91% of them were counted only once. The top ten constitute less than 2% of the sample. Sequenced input: peripheral blood. The receptor source for this set is a woman in her thirties or forties with COVID-19, enrolled during active disease.

The rearrangement joins TRBV10-3 to TRBJ1-2; 8 nucleotides agree with TRBD1. Trimming took 11 bases from V and 7 from J; bases not matched to a gene: 18. CDR1 is ENHRY and CDR2 is SYGVKD in the germline V gene. The CDR3 length is 15 residues. The CDR3 nucleotides are TGTGCCGTATCAGGGGTTGGGCAGGGGGCACGTGGCTACACCTTC. This encodes CAVSGVGQGARGYTF.

The chain links TRBV27 to TRBJ1-1; D unresolved. The CDR3 length is 11 residues. Trimming took 7 bases from V and 11 from J, leaving 14 bases between them. The germline V gene has CDR1 MNHEY and CDR2 SMNVEV (reference sequence). CDR3 protein: CASTPLRLAFF. The CDR3, as DNA: TGTGCCAGCACCCCCTTGAGGTTGGCTTTCTTT.

This sequence joins TRBV15 and TRBJ2-7; 8 nucleotides line up with TRBD1. V trimming: 4 bases; J trimming: 4 bases; junction bases outside the gene matches: 6. Germline V CDR1 and CDR2: LNHNV, YYDKDF (reference sequence). CDR3 length: 14 amino acids. The chain's CDR3 is CATSKVGQGYEQYF. The CDR3 DNA reads as TGTGCCACCAGCAAGGTCGGACAGGGATACGAGCAGTACTTC.

This chain links TRBV9 with TRBJ2-6; D gene uncertain. The germline gives CDR1 SGDLS, CDR2 YYNGEE. The V and J ends lost 1 base and 3 bases respectively, with 8 bases between them. This CDR3 is 15 amino acids long. The CDR3 reads CASSVTFGGANVLTF. For the CDR3, the DNA is TGTGCCAGCAGCGTAACCTTCGGTGGGGCCAACGTCCTGACTTTC.

The chain carries TRBV7-9 and TRBJ2-2; D uncertain. CDR1 SEHNR and CDR2 FQNEAQ come from the germline V gene (reference sequence). V lost 11 bases and J 1 base, leaving 11 bases between the germline ends. The CDR3 is made up of 13 amino acids. The CDR3 sequence: CASWAGNTGELFF. The CDR3 DNA is TGTGCCTCCTGGGCAGGGAACACCGGGGAGCTGTTTTTT. Together with reference TRBV7-9 and TRBJ2-2, the CDR3 gives the full variable domain: DTGVSQNPRHKITKRGQNVTFRCDPISEHNRLYWYRQTLGQGPEFLTYFQNEAQLEKSRLLSDRFSAERPKGSFSTLEIQRTEQGDSAMYLCASWAGNTGELFFGEGSRLTVL.

There are a few counts of this clone. The chain has TRBV20-1 and TRBJ1-1, with D unclear. V lost 0 bases, J lost 7 bases, and 6 bases lay in between. From germline, CDR1 is DFQATT and CDR2 SNEGSKA (reference sequence). The CDR3 extends over 11 amino acids. CDR3 DNA sequence: TGCAGTGCTAGAGATCGCGGTGAAGCTTTCTTT. Residues: CSARDRGEAFF.

The CDR3 sequence is CASSFIQGAGYGYTF. The CDR3 DNA is TGTGCCAGCAGCTTCATCCAGGGGGCCGGCTATGGCTACACCTTC. This chain connects TRBV7-2 to TRBJ1-2, with 8 bases identical to TRBD1. V dropped 3 bases and J dropped 4; count of bases not matched to a gene: 7. Germline V gene data show CDR1 as SGHTA and CDR2 as FQGNSA. The CDR3 contains 15 residues.

The chain links TRBV9 to TRBJ1-1; D gene ambiguous. Germline V gives CDR1 SGDLS, CDR2 YYNGEE. Trimming removed 0 bases from V and 6 bases from J, with 9 bases in between. CDR3 length: 13 residues. As DNA, the CDR3 is TGTGCCAGCAGCGTAGTTGTCAGGTCTGAAGCTTTCTTT. It codes for CASSVVVRSEAFF.

The V gene is TRBV6-2 or TRBV6-3, the J gene TRBJ2-7, with 7 bases aligning to TRBD1. CDR3 size: 16 residues. V lost 0 bases and J lost 5; bases outside the gene matches: 10. Germline values: CDR1 MNHEY, CDR2 SVGEGT. The chain's CDR3 is CASSYSTATGTHEQYF. CDR3 coding DNA: TGTGCCAGCAGTTACTCGACGGCGACAGGGACCCACGAGCAGTACTTC.

A single count supports this clone. This rearrangement joins TRBV9 to TRBJ2-5, with D perhaps matching TRBD2 (6 bases). The CDR3 consists of 15 residues. Trimming cost V 5 bases and J 5 bases, with 19 bases left between them. Germline V lookup: CDR1 SGDLS, CDR2 YYNGEE. The CDR3 loop reads CASSESGLALETQYF. Here the CDR3 DNA reads TGTGCCAGCAGTGAAAGCGGGCTAGCGCTGGAGACCCAGTACTTC.

The chain combines TRBV12-3 or TRBV12-4 with TRBJ2-7; 8 bases line up with TRBD1. Germline trimming cut 5 bases from V and 6 bases from J; bases unmatched to any gene: 6. The CDR3 loop spans 13 amino acids. The DNA of the CDR3 is TGTGCCAGCAGTCTGGGGACAGGAGGCGAGCAGTACTTC. It codes for CASSLGTGGEQYF.

V gene TRBV2 combines with J gene TRBJ1-5; the D gene is possibly TRBD1 (5 bases). The CDR3 length is 13 residues. Germline V gene lookup returns CDR1 SNHLY and CDR2 FYNNEI. V lost 7 bases and J 4 bases, leaving 11 bases between the germline ends. The CDR3 spells CASNRRGNQPQHF. The CDR3 DNA is TGTGCCAGCAATAGACGGGGGAATCAGCCCCAGCATTTT.

The V and J genes are TRBV18 and TRBJ1-5; 8 positions match TRBD1. The CDR3 runs to 16 residues. Germline loops: CDR1 KGHSH, CDR2 LQKENI. J was trimmed by 1 base and V by 5 bases; bases with no gene match: 7. DNA for the CDR3: TGTGCCAGCTCAGGCAGGGGGCTACTCAGCAATCAGCCCCAGCATTTT. It encodes CASSGRGLLSNQPQHF.

The V call is TRBV7-9, the J call TRBJ1-4, with D possibly matching TRBD1 (5 bases). CDR1 SEHNR and CDR2 FQNEAQ come from the germline V gene (reference sequence). The CDR3 runs to 14 residues. V gave up 3 bases and J gave up 5 bases, with 10 bases separating them. The chain's CDR3 is CASSFPTENEKLFF. CDR3 DNA sequence: TGTGCCAGCAGCTTCCCGACAGAGAATGAAAAACTGTTTTTT. Based on the CDR3 plus reference TRBV7-9 and TRBJ1-4, the full variable domain is DTGVSQNPRHKITKRGQNVTFRCDPISEHNRLYWYRQTLGQGPEFLTYFQNEAQLEKSRLLSDRFSAERPKGSFSTLEIQRTEQGDSAMYLCASSFPTENEKLFFGSGTQLSVL.

This chain connects TRBV5-1 to TRBJ2-3, with D possibly being TRBD2 (6 bases). The CDR3 has 14 amino acids. Per the germline V gene, CDR1 is SGHRS and CDR2 is YFSETQ. V shed 4 bases and J shed 3 bases, with 12 bases lying between them. The CDR3 protein is CASSPTSLTDTQYF. CDR3 DNA: TGCGCCAGCAGCCCGACTAGTTTGACAGATACGCAGTATTTT.

The V gene is TRBV7-3, the J gene TRBJ1-1; D may be TRBD1 (6 bases). Germline loops: CDR1 SGHTA, CDR2 FQGTGA. The CDR3 is 14 amino acids. Trimming removed 5 bases at V and 6 bases at J, with 16 bases between. This CDR3 reads CASSQFRDTPEAFF. CDR3 nucleotide sequence: TGTGCCAGCAGCCAATTCCGGGACACCCCTGAAGCTTTCTTT.

Details on this clone: Distinct nucleotide sequences in the sample also encode this CDR3. The J gene is TRBJ2-1, the V gene TRBV4-1; TRBD2 aligns across 10 bases. From germline, CDR1 is MGHRA and CDR2 YSYEKL. There are 18 residues in the CDR3. V shed 1 base, J shed 2 bases, and the junction held 8 bases outside the gene matches. In DNA, the CDR3 is TGCGCCAGCAGCCAAGGGCTAGCGGGAGTCGTGACCTACAATGAGCAGTTCTTC. Protein product: CASSQGLAGVVTYNEQFF.

This clone came up once. The chain links TRBV18 to TRBJ1-2; weak D call: TRBD1 (6 bases). CDR1 is KGHSH and CDR2 is LQKENI in the germline V gene. This CDR3 is 15 amino acids long. V shed 2 bases and J shed 8 bases, with 18 bases lying between them. The CDR3 here is CASSPSQGTTGGYTF. The CDR3 coding sequence is TGTGCCAGCTCACCATCACAGGGTACCACTGGGGGCTACACCTTC.